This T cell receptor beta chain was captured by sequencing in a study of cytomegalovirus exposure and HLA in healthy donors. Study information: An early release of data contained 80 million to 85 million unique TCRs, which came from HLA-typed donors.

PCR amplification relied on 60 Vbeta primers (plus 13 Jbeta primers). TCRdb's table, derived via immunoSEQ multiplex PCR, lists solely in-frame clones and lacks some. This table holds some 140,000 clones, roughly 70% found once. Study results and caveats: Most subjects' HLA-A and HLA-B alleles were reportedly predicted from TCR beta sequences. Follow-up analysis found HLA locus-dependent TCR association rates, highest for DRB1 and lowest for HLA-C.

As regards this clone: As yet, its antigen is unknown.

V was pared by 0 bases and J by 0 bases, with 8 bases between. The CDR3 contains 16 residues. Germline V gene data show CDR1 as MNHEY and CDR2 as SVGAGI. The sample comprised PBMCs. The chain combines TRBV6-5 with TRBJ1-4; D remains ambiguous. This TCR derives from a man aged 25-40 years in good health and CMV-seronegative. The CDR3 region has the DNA TGTGCCAGCAGTTACTCACACATCGCAACTAATGAAAAACTGTTTTTT. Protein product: CASSYSHIATNEKLFF.